This T cell receptor beta chain derives from a study of T cell responses to AZD1222 COVID-19 vaccine. This table comes from immunoSEQ multiplex PCR, and its TCRdb copy is limited to in-frame clones, with some not included. The data contain fewer than 150,000 clones, 88% of them seen just once; the ten biggest clones take up approximately 8%. V dropped 0 bases and J dropped 2 bases, with 2 bases sitting between them. In germline, CDR1 is SGHRS, CDR2 YFSETQ. The CDR3 covers 13 residues. Study findings and constraints: Nearly half of the spike-specific TCRs reportedly recognize variant regions that carry no mutations.

Turning to this clone: The antigen remains undetermined.

The sample in question was peripheral blood, obtained on day 0 of AZD1222 vaccination. The rearrangement uses TRBV5-1 and TRBJ2-2, with D uncertain. The clonotype originates from an adult in good health. CDR3 coding DNA: TGCGCCAGCAGCTTGGGTAACACCGGGGAGCTGTTTTTT. This gives the protein CASSLGNTGELFF. Variable domain in full (rest from reference TRBV5-1 and TRBJ2-2): KAGVTQTPRYLIKTRGQQVTLSCSPISGHRSVSWYQQTPGQGLQFLFEYFSETQRNKGNFPGRFSGRQFSNSRSEMNVSTLELGDSALYLCASSLGNTGELFFGEGSRLTVL.